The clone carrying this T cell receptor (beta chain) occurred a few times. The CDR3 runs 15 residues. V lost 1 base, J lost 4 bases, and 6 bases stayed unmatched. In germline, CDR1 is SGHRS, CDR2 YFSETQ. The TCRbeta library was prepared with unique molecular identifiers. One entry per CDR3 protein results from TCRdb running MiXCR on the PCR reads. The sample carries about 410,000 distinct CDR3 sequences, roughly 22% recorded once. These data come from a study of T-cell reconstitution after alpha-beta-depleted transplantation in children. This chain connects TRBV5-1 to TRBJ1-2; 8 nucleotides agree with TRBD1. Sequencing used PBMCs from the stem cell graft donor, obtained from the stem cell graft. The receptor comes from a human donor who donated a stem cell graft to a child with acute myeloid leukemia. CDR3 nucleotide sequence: TGCGCCAGCAGCTTGACATCGACAGGGGTCTATGGCTACACCTTC. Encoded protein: CASSLTSTGVYGYTF. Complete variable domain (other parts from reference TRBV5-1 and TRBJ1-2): KAGVTQTPRYLIKTRGQQVTLSCSPISGHRSVSWYQQTPGQGLQFLFEYFSETQRNKGNFPGRFSGRQFSNSRSEMNVSTLELGDSALYLCASSLTSTGVYGYTFGSGTRLTVV.